The 14 T cell receptor beta chains below come from one sample, sequenced in a study of OX40 agonist ivuxolimab in advanced cancers. Profiled with immunoSEQ multiplex PCR; TCRdb holds only in-frame clones, not every one. The data hold 70,000 to 80,000 clones, with approximately 88% observed a single time. This sample comprised CD4+ or CD8+ T cells sorted from blood, obtained in a trial of the OX40 agonist ivuxolimab. These receptors were obtained from an adult with an advanced solid tumor such as melanoma, head and neck, liver or kidney cancer.

Concerning this clone itself: Germline is not matched at one junction end, which may reflect a read error. The sample holds other DNA sequences that translate to the same CDR3. The chain joins TRBV7-9 to TRBJ2-1; 7 bases align to TRBD1. Germline values: CDR1 SEHNR, CDR2 FQNEAQ (reference sequence). This CDR3 is 15 amino acids long. The CDR3 sequence is CASSLGAGGVDEQFF. The CDR3 nucleotides are TGCGCCAGCAGCTTAGGGGCAGGGGGAGTCGATGAGCAGTTCTTC. The complete variable domain, with remaining parts taken from reference TRBV7-9 and TRBJ2-1, reads DTGVSQNPRHKITKRGQNVTFRCDPISEHNRLYWYRQTLGQGPEFLTYFQNEAQLEKSRLLSDRFSAERPKGSFSTLEIQRTEQGDSAMYLCASSLGAGGVDEQFFGPGTRLTVL.

The genes are TRBV7-9 and TRBJ1-4, with D possibly being TRBD1 (5 bases). The V and J ends lost 0 bases and 7 bases respectively, with 9 bases between them. The CDR3 is 14 residues long. The germline CDR1 and CDR2 sequences are SEHNR and FQNEAQ (reference sequence). DNA for the CDR3: TGTGCCAGCAGCTTAGCCCAGGGAGGTGAAAAACTGTTTTTT. Translated, it gives CASSLAQGGEKLFF.

The chain employs TRBV4-1 and TRBJ1-4; 9 bases match TRBD1. Per the germline V gene, CDR1 is MGHRA and CDR2 is YSYEKL. V shed 1 base, J shed 8 bases, and the junction held 5 bases outside the gene matches. This CDR3 has 15 residues. CDR3 sequence reads: CASSQAGTGLEKLFF. CDR3 nucleotide sequence: TGCGCCAGCAGCCAAGCCGGGACAGGGCTAGAAAAACTGTTTTTT.

The chain employs TRBV6-5 and TRBJ1-1; TRBD1 might be the D (5 bases). Per germline, CDR1 MNHEY and CDR2 SVGAGI. This CDR3 has 11 amino acids. V lost 7 bases and J lost 9, with 12 bases in between. CDR3 coding DNA: TGTGCCAGCAATCGGGCAGGGCAAGCTTTCTTT. This codes for CASNRAGQAFF.

The chain uses TRBV27 and TRBJ2-2, with 8 nucleotides matching TRBD1. J lost 3 bases, V lost 6 bases, and 6 bases had no gene match. CDR3 length: 15 residues. Germline V gene lookup returns CDR1 MNHEY and CDR2 SMNVEV (reference sequence). This CDR3 reads CASRSGGLDTGELFF. DNA for the CDR3: TGTGCCAGCAGGTCAGGGGGCTTGGACACCGGGGAGCTGTTTTTT.

This chain's CDR3 is CASSSGTYTDTQYF. The CDR3 DNA reads TGTGCCAGCAGTTCCGGGACTTACACAGATACGCAGTATTTT. This chain joins TRBV28 and TRBJ2-3; tentatively, D is TRBD2 (6 bases). Between the trimmed V and J ends, which lost 4 bases and 2 bases, there was a span of 10 bases. Germline values: CDR1 MDHEN, CDR2 SYDVKM. The length of the CDR3 is 14 residues.

The chain is built from TRBV7-9 and TRBJ2-1; 7 bases line up with TRBD1. Looked up from germline, CDR1 is SEHNR and CDR2 is FQNEAQ (reference sequence). Trimming cost V 5 bases and J 4 bases; bases outside gene matches: 5. The CDR3 sequence is 14 residues long. Written as DNA, the CDR3 is TGTGCCAGCAGCCCCCGGGACAGATACAATGAGCAGTTCTTC. This sequence encodes CASSPRDRYNEQFF.

The chain is built from TRBV28 and TRBJ1-2; D unclear. Germline assignment: CDR1 MDHEN and CDR2 SYDVKM. The ends were cut back, 2 bases at V and 0 bases at J, with 7 bases in the middle. The CDR3 spans 14 residues. Written as DNA, the CDR3 is TGTGCCAGCAGTTTACCGAAGGCTAACTATGGCTACACCTTC. This gives the protein CASSLPKANYGYTF.

The rearrangement joins TRBV30 to TRBJ2-2; 9 positions agree with TRBD2. Looked up from germline, CDR1 is GTSNPN and CDR2 is SVGIG (reference sequence). The CDR3 runs to 19 residues. Losses at the gene ends were 0 bases for V and 8 bases for J; bases not matched to a gene: 19. CDR3: CAWSVDRSSGISPAGELFF. The CDR3 DNA sequence: TGTGCCTGGAGTGTAGATCGGTCTAGCGGGATCAGCCCAGCGGGGGAGCTGTTTTTT.

This rearrangement joins TRBV7-2 to TRBJ2-5, with D perhaps matching TRBD2 (6 bases). Germline loops: CDR1 SGHTA, CDR2 FQGNSA. This CDR3 has 18 residues. V dropped 1 base and J dropped 5 bases, with 23 bases sitting between them. CDR3 sequence: CASSLGMLGGEGYETQYF. CDR3 in DNA: TGTGCCAGCAGCTTAGGAATGCTGGGCGGGGAAGGTTACGAGACCCAGTACTTC. Full variable domain (missing parts from reference TRBV7-2 and TRBJ2-5): GAGVSQSPSNKVTEKGKDVELRCDPISGHTALYWYRQSLGQGLEFLIYFQGNSAPDKSGLPSDRFSAERTGGSVSTLTIQRTQQEDSAVYLCASSLGMLGGEGYETQYFGPGTRLLVL.

This chain connects TRBV28 to TRBJ2-7; a possible D gene is TRBD1 (5 bases). Germline V gene lookup returns CDR1 MDHEN and CDR2 SYDVKM. The CDR3 covers 12 residues. Trimming cost V 5 bases and J 3 bases, with 8 bases left between them. The CDR3, as DNA: TGTGCCAGCAGTCGACAGAGCTACGAGCAGTACTTC. This sequence encodes CASSRQSYEQYF.

In its sample, this clone was seen once. The J gene is TRBJ2-5, the V gene TRBV7-9; 9 bases are shared with TRBD2. Per germline, CDR1 SEHNR and CDR2 FQNEAQ (reference sequence). This CDR3 has 16 amino acids. The V segment lost 1 base and the J segment 1 base; nucleotides outside the gene matches: 4. The CDR3 nucleotides are TGTGCCAGCAGCTTAGGGCTAGCGGGGCTCCAAGAGACCCAGTACTTC. Protein sequence: CASSLGLAGLQETQYF.

The chain couples TRBV18 to TRBJ2-7; possible D gene TRBD1, 7 bases. CDR1 and CDR2 from the germline V gene are KGHSH and LQKENI. This CDR3 region has 15 residues. The ends were cut back, 5 bases at V and 3 bases at J, with 17 bases in the middle. The chain's CDR3 is CASSGGIQGIYEQYF. The CDR3, as DNA: TGTGCCAGCTCAGGGGGGATACAGGGGATCTACGAGCAGTACTTC.

The chain recombines TRBV14 with TRBJ2-5, with 7 nucleotides matching TRBD2. Losses at the gene ends were 4 bases for V and 4 bases for J; bases not matched to a gene: 3. This CDR3 is 13 amino acids long. Germline CDR1 SGHDN, CDR2 FVKESK. The CDR3 DNA follows: TGTGCCAGCAGCCGCGGGAGAGGAGAGACCCAGTACTTC. Its translation: CASSRGRGETQYF. Based on the CDR3 plus reference TRBV14 and TRBJ2-5, the full variable domain is EAGVTQFPSHSVIEKGQTVTLRCDPISGHDNLYWYRRVMGKEIKFLLHFVKESKQDESGMPNNRFLAERTGGTYSTLKVQPAELEDSGVYFCASSRGRGETQYFGPGTRLLVL.